This is a list of T cell receptor beta chains from one sample in a study of somatic mutations in cytotoxic T cells in rheumatoid arthritis. The method was immunoSEQ multiplex PCR; TCRdb's version includes in-frame clones alone and lacks a portion of them. The table has roughly 19,000 clones, about 82% seen once. Sequencing input: CD8+ T cells sorted from blood. Receptor source: a woman in her forties or fifties in good health. Each CDR3 is given with its conserved first and last residue. D genes are given only for firm matches. Clone size is stated in some rows and not others, as once, few, many or a class when expanded.

TRBJ2-1 - TRBD2 TRBV5-6 TGTGCCAGCAGCTTGCCTTGGGAGCGGGGGCCAAGTGAGCAGTTCTTC CASSLPWERGPSEQFF
TRBJ2-5 - TRBD2 TRBV11-2 TGTGCCAGCAGCTTAGCAGCGGGGGGGCGGGAGACCCAGTACTTC CASSLAAGGRETQYF
TRBJ2-7 - TRBD1 TRBV13 TGTGCCAGCAGCATACGGGGAACAGGGGGGTACGAGCAGTACTTC CASSIRGTGGYEQYF
TRBJ1-2 - TRBD1 TRBV5-6 TGTGCCAGCAGTCCGACGGGACAGGTTTATTGGGACTATGGCTACACCTTC CASSPTGQVYWDYGYTF
TRBJ1-1 once TRBD1 TRBV5-5 TGTGCCAGCAGCTTGGGGATGGGTCGGGGACAGGAAGCTTTCTTT CASSLGMGRGQEAFF
TRBJ1-6 - - TRBV6-1 TGTGCCAGCAGTGAAGATGCAGGGCACGTTTCACCCCTCCACTTT CASSEDAGHVSPLHF
TRBJ1-1 once - TRBV4-3 TGCGCCAGCAGCCAAGACGGGAGCACTGAAGCTTTCTTT CASSQDGSTEAFF
TRBJ1-4 - TRBD1 TRBV5-6 TGTGCCAGCAGTTTGGGACAGGGCGAACTTAATGAAAAACTGTTTTTT CASSLGQGELNEKLFF
TRBJ1-2 - - TRBV7-8 TGTGCCAGCAGCTTAGCGCCCAGGTTAGCAAGTGGCTACACCTTC CASSLAPRLASGYTF
TRBJ2-1 - - TRBV14 TGTGCCAGCAGCCCCCGAGCGGGCCCCTCCTACAATGAGCAGTTCTTC CASSPRAGPSYNEQFF
TRBJ2-5 - - TRBV27 TGTGCCAGCAGTTTAAGGGGGTTTCAACAAGAGACCCAGTACTTC CASSLRGFQQETQYF
TRBJ2-3 - - TRBV7-6 TGTGCCAGCAGCTATACGGTCACAGATACGCAGTATTTT CASSYTVTDTQYF
TRBJ1-2 - - TRBV27 TGTGCCAGCAGTTATGGGTACGGCTATGGCTACACCTTC CASSYGYGYGYTF
TRBJ1-2 - - TRBV7-2 TGTGCCAGCAGCCCGAACGGGGTTCCTAACTATGGCTACACCTTC CASSPNGVPNYGYTF
TRBJ2-2 once TRBD2 TRBV7-2 TGTGCCAGCAGCTCGGGACTAGCGGGGGTTACCGGGGAGCTGTTTTTT CASSSGLAGVTGELFF
TRBJ2-1 - - TRBV9 TGTGCCAGCAGTCGGGACGGGAGCTTCAATGAGCAGTTCTTC CASSRDGSFNEQFF
TRBJ2-2 - - TRBV9 TGTGCCAGCAGCGTAGGACTAGTTGACACCGGGGAGCTGTTTTTT CASSVGLVDTGELFF
TRBJ1-6 few - TRBV27 TGTGCCAGCAGTTGGGCAGGGGCGAATTCACCCCTCCACTTT CASSWAGANSPLHF
TRBJ2-3 - TRBD2 TRBV7-2 TGTGCCAGCAGCTTAGCGACTAGCGGGGGAGTCACAGATACGCAGTATTTT CASSLATSGGVTDTQYF